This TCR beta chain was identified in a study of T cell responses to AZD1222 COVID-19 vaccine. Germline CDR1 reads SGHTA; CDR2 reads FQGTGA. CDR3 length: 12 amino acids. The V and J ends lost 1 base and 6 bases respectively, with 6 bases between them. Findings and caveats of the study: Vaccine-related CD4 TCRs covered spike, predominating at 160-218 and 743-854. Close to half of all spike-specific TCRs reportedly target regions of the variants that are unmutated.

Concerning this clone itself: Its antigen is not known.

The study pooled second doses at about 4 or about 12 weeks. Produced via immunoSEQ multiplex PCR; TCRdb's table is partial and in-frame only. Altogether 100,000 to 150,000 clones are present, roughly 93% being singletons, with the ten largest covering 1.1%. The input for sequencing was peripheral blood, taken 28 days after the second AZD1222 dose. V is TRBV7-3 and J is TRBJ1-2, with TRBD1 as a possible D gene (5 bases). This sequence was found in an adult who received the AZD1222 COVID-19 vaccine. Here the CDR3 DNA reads TGTGCCAGCAGCTTAATGGGGGATGGCTACACCTTC. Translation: CASSLMGDGYTF. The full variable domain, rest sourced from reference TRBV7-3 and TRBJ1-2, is GAGVSQTPSNKVTEKGKYVELRCDPISGHTALYWYRQSLGQGPEFLIYFQGTGAADDSGLPNDRFFAVRPEGSVSTLKIQRTERGDSAVYLCASSLMGDGYTFGSGTRLTVV.